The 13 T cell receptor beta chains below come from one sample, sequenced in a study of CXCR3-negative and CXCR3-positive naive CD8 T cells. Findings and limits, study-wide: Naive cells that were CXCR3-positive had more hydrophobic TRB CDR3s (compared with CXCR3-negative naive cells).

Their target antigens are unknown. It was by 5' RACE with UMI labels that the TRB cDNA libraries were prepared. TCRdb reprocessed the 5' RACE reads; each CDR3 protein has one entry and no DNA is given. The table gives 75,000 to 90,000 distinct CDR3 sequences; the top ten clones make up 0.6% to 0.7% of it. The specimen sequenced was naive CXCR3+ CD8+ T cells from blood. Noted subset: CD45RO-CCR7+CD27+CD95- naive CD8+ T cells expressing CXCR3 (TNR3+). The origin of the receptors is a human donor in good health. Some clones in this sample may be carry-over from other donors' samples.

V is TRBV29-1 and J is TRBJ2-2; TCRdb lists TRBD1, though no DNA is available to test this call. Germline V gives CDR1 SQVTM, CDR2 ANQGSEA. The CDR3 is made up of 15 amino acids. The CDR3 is CSALHRGLDTGELFF.

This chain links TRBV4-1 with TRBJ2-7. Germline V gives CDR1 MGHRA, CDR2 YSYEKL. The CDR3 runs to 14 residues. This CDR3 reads CASSATGGAYEQYF.

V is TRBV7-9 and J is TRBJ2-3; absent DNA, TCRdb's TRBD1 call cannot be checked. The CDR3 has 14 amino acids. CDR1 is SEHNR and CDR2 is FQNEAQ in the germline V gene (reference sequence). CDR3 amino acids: CASSPEWGEDTQYF.

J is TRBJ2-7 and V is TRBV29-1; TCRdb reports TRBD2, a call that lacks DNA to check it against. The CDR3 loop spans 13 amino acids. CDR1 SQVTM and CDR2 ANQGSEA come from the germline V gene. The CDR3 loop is CSVDVAGAYEQYF.

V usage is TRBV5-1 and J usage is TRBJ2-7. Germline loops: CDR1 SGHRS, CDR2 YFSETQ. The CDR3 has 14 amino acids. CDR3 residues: CASSLGQLNYEQYF.

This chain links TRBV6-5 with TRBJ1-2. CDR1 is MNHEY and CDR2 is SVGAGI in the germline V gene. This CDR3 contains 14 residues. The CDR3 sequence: CASSYGRGNYGYTF.

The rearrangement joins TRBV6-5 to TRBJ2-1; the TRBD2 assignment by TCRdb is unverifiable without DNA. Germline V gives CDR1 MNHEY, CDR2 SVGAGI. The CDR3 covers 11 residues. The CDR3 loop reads CASSAGGEQFF.

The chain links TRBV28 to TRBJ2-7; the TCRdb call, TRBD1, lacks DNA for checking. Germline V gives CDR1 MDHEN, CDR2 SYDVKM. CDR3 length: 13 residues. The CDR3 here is CASSFPGSHEQYF.

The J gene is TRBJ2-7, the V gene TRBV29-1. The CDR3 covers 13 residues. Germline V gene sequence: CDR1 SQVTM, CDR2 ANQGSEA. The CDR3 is CSVETPGSYEQYF.

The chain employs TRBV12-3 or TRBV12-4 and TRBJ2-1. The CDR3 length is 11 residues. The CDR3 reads CASRTYGEQFF.

CDR3 protein: CASSQGQIQETQYF. The chain is built from TRBV4-1 and TRBJ2-5. The CDR3 covers 14 residues. Germline values: CDR1 MGHRA, CDR2 YSYEKL.

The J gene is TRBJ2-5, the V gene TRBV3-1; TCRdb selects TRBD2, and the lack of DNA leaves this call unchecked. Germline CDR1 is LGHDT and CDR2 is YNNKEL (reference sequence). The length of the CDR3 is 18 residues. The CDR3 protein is CASSQEWGLAGVSETQYF.

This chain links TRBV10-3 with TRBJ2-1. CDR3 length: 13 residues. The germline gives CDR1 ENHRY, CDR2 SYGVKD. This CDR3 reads CAISEFRLNEQFF.